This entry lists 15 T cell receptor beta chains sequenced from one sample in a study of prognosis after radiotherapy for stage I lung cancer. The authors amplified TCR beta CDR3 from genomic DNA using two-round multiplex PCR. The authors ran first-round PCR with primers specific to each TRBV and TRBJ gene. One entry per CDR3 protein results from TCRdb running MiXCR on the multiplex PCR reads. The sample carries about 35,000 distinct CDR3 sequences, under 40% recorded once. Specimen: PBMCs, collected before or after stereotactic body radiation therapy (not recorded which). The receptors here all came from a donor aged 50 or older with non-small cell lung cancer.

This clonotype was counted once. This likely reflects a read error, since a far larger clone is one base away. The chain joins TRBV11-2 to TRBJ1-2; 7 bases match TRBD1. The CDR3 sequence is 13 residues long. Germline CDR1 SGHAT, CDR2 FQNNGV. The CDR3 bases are TGTGCCAGCAGCATAGACAGGGTAAATGGCTACACCTTC. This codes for CASSIDRVNGYTF.

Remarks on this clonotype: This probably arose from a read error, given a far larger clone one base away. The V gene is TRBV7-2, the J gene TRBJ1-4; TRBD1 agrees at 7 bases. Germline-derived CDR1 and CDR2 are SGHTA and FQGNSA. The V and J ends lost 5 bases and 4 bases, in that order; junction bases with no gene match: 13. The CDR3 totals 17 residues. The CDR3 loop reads CASSPNEGTEHNEKLFF. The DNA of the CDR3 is TGTGCCAGCAGCCCAAATGAGGGGACAGAGCATAATGAAAAACTGTTTTTT. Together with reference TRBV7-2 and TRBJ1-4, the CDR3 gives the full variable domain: GAGVSQSPSNKVTEKGKDVELRCDPISGHTALYWYRQSLGQGLEFLIYFQGNSAPDKSGLPSDRFSAERTGGSVSTLTIQRTQQEDSAVYLCASSPNEGTEHNEKLFFGSGTQLSVL.

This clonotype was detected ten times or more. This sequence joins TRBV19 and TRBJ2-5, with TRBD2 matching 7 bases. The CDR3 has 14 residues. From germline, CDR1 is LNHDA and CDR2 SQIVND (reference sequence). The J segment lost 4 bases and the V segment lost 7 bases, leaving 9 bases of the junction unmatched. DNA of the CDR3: TGTGCCAGTACCAACCCGGGGGGACGAGAGACCCAGTACTTC. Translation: CASTNPGGRETQYF.

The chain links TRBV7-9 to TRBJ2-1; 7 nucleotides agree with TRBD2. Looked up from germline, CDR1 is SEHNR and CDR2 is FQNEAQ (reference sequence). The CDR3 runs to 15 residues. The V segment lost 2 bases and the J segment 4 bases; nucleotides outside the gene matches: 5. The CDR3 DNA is TGTGCCAGCAGCTTAAACCAGCGGGGTTACAATGAGCAGTTCTTC. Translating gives CASSLNQRGYNEQFF.

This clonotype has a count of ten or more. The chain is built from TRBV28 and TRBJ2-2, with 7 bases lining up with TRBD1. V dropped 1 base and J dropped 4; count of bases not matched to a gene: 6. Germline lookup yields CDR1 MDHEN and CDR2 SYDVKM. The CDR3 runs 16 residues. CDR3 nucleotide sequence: TGTGCCAGCAGTTTATCAGGGGGTCTGGGCACCGGGGAGCTGTTTTTT. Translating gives CASSLSGGLGTGELFF.

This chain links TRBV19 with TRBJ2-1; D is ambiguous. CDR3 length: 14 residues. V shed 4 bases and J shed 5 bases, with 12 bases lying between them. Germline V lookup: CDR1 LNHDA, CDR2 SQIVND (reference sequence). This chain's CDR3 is CASSTSWEHNEQFF. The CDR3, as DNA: TGTGCCAGTAGTACTAGTTGGGAACACAATGAGCAGTTCTTC.

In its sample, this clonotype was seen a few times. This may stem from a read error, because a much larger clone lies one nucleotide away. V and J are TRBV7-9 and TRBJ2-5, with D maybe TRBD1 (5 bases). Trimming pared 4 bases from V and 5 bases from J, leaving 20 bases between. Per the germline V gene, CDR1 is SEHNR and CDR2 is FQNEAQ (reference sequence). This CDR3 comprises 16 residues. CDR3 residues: CASSSRQWAFQETQYF. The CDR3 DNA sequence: TGTGCCAGCAGCTCCAGACAGTGGGCGTTTCAGGAGACCCAGTACTTC.

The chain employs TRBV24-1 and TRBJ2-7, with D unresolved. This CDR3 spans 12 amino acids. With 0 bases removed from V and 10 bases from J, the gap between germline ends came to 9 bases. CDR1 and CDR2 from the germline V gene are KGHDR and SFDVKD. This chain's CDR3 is CATSDLLVEQYF. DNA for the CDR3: TGTGCCACCAGTGATTTGTTGGTCGAACAGTACTTC.

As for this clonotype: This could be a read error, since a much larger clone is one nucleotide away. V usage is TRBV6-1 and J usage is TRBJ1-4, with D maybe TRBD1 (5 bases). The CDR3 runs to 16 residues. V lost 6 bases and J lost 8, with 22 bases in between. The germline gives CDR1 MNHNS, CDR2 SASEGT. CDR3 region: CASRAPYTGTSEKLFF. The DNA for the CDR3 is TGTGCCAGCAGAGCCCCCTATACCGGGACGTCAGAAAAACTGTTTTTT.

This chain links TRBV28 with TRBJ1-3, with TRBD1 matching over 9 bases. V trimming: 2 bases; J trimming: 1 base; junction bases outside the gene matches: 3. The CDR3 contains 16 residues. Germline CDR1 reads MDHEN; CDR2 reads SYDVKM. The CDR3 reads CASSLEGQGSGNTIYF. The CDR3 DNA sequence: TGTGCCAGCAGTTTAGAGGGACAGGGTTCTGGAAACACCATATATTTT.

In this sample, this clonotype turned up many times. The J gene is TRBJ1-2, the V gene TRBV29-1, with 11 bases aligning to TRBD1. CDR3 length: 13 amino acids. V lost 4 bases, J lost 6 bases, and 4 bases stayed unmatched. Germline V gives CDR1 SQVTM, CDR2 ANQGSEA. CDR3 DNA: TGCAGCGTTGGGACAGGGGGCGGAGATGGCTACACCTTC. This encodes CSVGTGGGDGYTF.

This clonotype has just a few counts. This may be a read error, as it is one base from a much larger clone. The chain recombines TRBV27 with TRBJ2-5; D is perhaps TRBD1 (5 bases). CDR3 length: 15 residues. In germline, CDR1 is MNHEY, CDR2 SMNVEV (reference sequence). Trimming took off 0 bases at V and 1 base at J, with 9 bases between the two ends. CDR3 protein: CASSLSGHFQETQYF. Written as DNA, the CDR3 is TGTGCCAGCAGTTTATCTGGACATTTCCAAGAGACCCAGTACTTC.

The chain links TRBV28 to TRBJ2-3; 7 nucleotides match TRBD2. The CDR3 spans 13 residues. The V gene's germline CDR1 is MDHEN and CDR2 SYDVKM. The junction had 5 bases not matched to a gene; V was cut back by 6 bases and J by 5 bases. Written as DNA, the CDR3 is TGTGCCAGCAGCGGGAGGCGAGGAGATACGCAGTATTTT. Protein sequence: CASSGRRGDTQYF.

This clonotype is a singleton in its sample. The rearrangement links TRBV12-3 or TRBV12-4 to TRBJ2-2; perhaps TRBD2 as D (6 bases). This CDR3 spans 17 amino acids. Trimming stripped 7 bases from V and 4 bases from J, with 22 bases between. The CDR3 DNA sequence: TGTGCCAGCATCCCAGAGGGACTTTTGGAATTCACCGGGGAGCTGTTTTTT. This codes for CASIPEGLLEFTGELFF.

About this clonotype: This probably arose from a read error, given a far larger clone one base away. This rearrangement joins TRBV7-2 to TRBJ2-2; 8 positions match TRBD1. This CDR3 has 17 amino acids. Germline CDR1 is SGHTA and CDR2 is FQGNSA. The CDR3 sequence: CASIPTGGSKNTGDLFF. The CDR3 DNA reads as TGTGCCAGCATCCCTACAGGGGGGAGCAAGAACACCGGGGATCTGTTTTTT.